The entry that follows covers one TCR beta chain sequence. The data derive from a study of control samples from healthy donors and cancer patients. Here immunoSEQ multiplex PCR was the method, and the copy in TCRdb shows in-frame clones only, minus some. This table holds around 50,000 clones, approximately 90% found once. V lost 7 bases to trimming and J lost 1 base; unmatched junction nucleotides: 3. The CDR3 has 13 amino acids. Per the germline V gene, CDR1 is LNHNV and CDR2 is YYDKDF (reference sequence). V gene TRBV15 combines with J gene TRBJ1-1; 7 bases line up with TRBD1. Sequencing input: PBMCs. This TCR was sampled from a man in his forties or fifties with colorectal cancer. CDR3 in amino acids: CATNRGQNTEAFF. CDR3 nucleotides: TGTGCCACCAACAGGGGACAGAACACTGAAGCTTTCTTT.